Listed here are 8 T cell receptor beta chains from one sample, sequenced in a study of CD8 T cells in Susac syndrome. Random hexamers were used to reverse transcribe an amount of roughly 0.45 to 1 ug RNA. A single record per CDR3 protein comes from TCRdb applying MiXCR to the immunoSEQ multiplex PCR reads. The sample lists 110,000 to 150,000 distinct CDR3 sequences, approximately 96% occurring once. The sequencing sample was made of CD4+ T cells from PBMCs. The receptors were sampled from a human donor with Susac syndrome.

The chain carries TRBV12-3 or TRBV12-4 and TRBJ1-1; D gene ambiguous. The CDR3 loop spans 14 amino acids. V dropped 5 bases and J dropped 4 bases, with 14 bases sitting between them. CDR3 nucleotide sequence: TGTGCCAGCAGTCCTCGCGAGGTTGGCACTGAAGCTTTCTTT. It specifies CASSPREVGTEAFF.

The rearrangement uses TRBV12-3 or TRBV12-4 and TRBJ2-1; 7 nucleotides match TRBD1. CDR3 length: 14 amino acids. The trim removed 4 bases at V and 4 bases at J, leaving 4 bases unmatched. CDR3 DNA sequence: TGTGCCAGCAGTTCCCGGGGACAGTACAATGAGCAGTTCTTC. Encoded protein: CASSSRGQYNEQFF.

This chain uses TRBV24-1 with TRBJ2-3; 10 positions match TRBD2. This CDR3 contains 17 residues. V lost 5 bases to trimming and J lost 6 bases; unmatched junction nucleotides: 13. CDR1 KGHDR and CDR2 SFDVKD come from the germline V gene. CDR3 protein: CATSVTSGTNLADTQYF. The CDR3 nucleotides are TGTGCCACCAGTGTAACTAGCGGGACCAACCTAGCCGATACGCAGTATTTT.

The V and J genes are TRBV4-1 and TRBJ1-2, with D unclear. CDR1 is MGHRA and CDR2 is YSYEKL in the germline V gene. V was trimmed by 3 bases and J by 1 base, leaving 6 bases between them. The CDR3 runs 13 residues. This CDR3 reads CASSHNSNYGYTF. CDR3 in DNA: TGCGCCAGCAGCCACAACAGTAACTATGGCTACACCTTC.

The chain has TRBV18 and TRBJ2-5; 9 bases map to TRBD2. The CDR3 runs 15 residues. Looked up from germline, CDR1 is KGHSH and CDR2 is LQKENI. The V and J ends lost 3 bases and 4 bases, in that order; junction bases with no gene match: 6. The CDR3 nucleotides are TGTGCCAGCTCACCGGGTAGCGGGAGAATAGAGACCCAGTACTTC. As protein: CASSPGSGRIETQYF.

This clonotype appeared a few times. The V and J genes are TRBV11-2 and TRBJ2-7; 7 bases are shared with TRBD1. Germline CDR1 and CDR2: SGHAT and FQNNGV. The V and J ends lost 1 base and 3 bases, in that order; junction bases with no gene match: 3. CDR3 length: 14 residues. This chain's CDR3 is CASSLAGTVYEQYF. For the CDR3, the DNA is TGTGCCAGCAGCTTAGCGGGGACAGTCTACGAGCAGTACTTC.

V gene TRBV4-1 combines with J gene TRBJ1-1; no clear D. The CDR3 consists of 13 residues. Trimming stripped 0 bases from V and 4 bases from J, with 6 bases between. Germline loops: CDR1 MGHRA, CDR2 YSYEKL. The CDR3 DNA sequence: TGCGCCAGCAGCCAAGAGGACCGCACTGAAGCTTTCTTT. Its protein is CASSQEDRTEAFF.

The chain carries TRBV29-1 and TRBJ2-1; D may correspond to TRBD1 or TRBD2 (5 bases each). V lost 4 bases, J lost 7 bases, and 14 bases lay in between. CDR1 SQVTM and CDR2 ANQGSEA come from the germline V gene. The CDR3 consists of 13 residues. CDR3 residues: CSVVGARWNEQFF. The CDR3 DNA reads as TGCAGCGTTGTCGGGGCCCGGTGGAATGAGCAGTTCTTC.